This T cell receptor (beta chain) emerged from a study of shared clonotypes between healthy human individuals. Regarding the study as a whole: Among non-shared clonotypes, generation probabilities were lower than among those shared by all four donors. Clonotype sharing among donors likely depends on sequencing depth. The rarefaction results pointed to incomplete sorted-subset sequencing despite large depth. When naive CD4 clonotypes were compared across four donors, around 5% were shared.

Trimming cost V 3 bases and J 0 bases; bases outside gene matches: 6. This CDR3 contains 16 residues. The germline V gene encodes CDR1 MDHEN and CDR2 SYDVKM. Only CD45RO-negative cells positively selected for CCR7 counted as naive CD8 cells, so terminally differentiated effector memory CD45RA+ cells were excluded. In regard to this clone: Its antigen remains unknown.

Sequenced by immunoSEQ multiplex PCR; TCRdb stores in-frame clones only, minus some. The table records roughly 590,000 clones, 95% to 96% of them present only once. Sequenced: naive CD8+ T cells sorted from blood. The chain links TRBV28 to TRBJ2-7; TRBD2 aligns across 9 bases. This TCR was sampled from a woman in her twenties or thirties in good health. CDR3 sequence: CASSFVLAGNSYEQYF. CDR3 in DNA: TGTGCCAGCAGTTTCGTACTAGCGGGCAACTCCTACGAGCAGTACTTC.